Listed here are 20 T cell receptor beta chains from one sample, sequenced in a study of blood T cell repertoires in COVID-19. Profiled with immunoSEQ multiplex PCR; TCRdb holds only in-frame clones, not every one. The sample consists of about 320,000 clones, approximately 85% of them appearing once. Sequencing was performed on peripheral blood. The origin of the receptors is a human donor in a cohort sampled during active COVID-19.

The chain carries TRBV2 and TRBJ2-1, with a possible D match to TRBD2 (5 bases). The V and J ends lost 1 base and 15 bases respectively, with 22 bases between them. Germline CDR1 reads SNHLY; CDR2 reads FYNNEI. This CDR3 is built from 15 residues. Here the CDR3 reads CASSEEYRLPGLLFF. The CDR3, as DNA: TGTGCCAGCAGTGAAGAGTATCGACTTCCGGGGTTATTGTTCTTC.

This clone was counted once. The CDR3 nucleotides are TGTGCCAGCAGCGTATCGACAGGGGGCTTAGGACAGCCCCAGCATTTT. Protein sequence: CASSVSTGGLGQPQHF. The chain couples TRBV7-9 to TRBJ1-5, with 10 bases identical to TRBD1. Germline CDR1 SEHNR, CDR2 FQNEAQ (reference sequence). The CDR3 consists of 16 residues. V trimming: 5 bases; J trimming: 7 bases; junction bases outside the gene matches: 11.

In this sample, this clone turned up once. The chain combines TRBV10-1 with TRBJ1-3, with D unclear. Trimming pared 7 bases from V and 3 bases from J, leaving 13 bases between. CDR1 and CDR2 (germline): WNHNN, SYGVQD (reference sequence). The CDR3 runs 14 residues. CDR3 DNA sequence: TGCGCCAGCACCGACGGGGAATATGGAAACACCATATATTTT. It encodes CASTDGEYGNTIYF.

V is TRBV11-2 and J is TRBJ1-1; the D gene is possibly TRBD1 (6 bases). Per germline, CDR1 SGHAT and CDR2 FQNNGV. The CDR3 is 14 amino acids. V was shortened by 8 bases and J by 1 base, with 14 bases between the two germline ends. Here the CDR3 reads CASQTGNWNTEAFF. CDR3 DNA: TGTGCCAGCCAAACAGGGAACTGGAACACTGAAGCTTTCTTT.

The V and J genes are TRBV7-9 and TRBJ2-2; the D is unclear. CDR1 and CDR2 (germline): SEHNR, FQNEAQ (reference sequence). V shed 2 bases and J shed 0 bases, with 7 bases lying between them. The CDR3 contains 15 residues. This CDR3 reads CASSLSRSNTGELFF. The CDR3 nucleotides are TGTGCCAGCAGCTTAAGCCGGTCGAACACCGGGGAGCTGTTTTTT.

The V call is TRBV4-1, the J call TRBJ2-7, with TRBD2 matching 7 bases. J gave up 2 bases and V 0 bases, and 7 bases lay outside the gene matches. CDR3 length equals 16 residues. CDR1 is MGHRA and CDR2 is YSYEKL in the germline V gene. The CDR3, as DNA: TGCGCCAGCAGCCAAGATCGGGACTACTATACCTACGAGCAGTACTTC. It encodes CASSQDRDYYTYEQYF.

The chain is built from TRBV19 and TRBJ1-5; perhaps TRBD1 as D (5 bases). The CDR3 covers 14 residues. V was pared by 8 bases and J by 5 bases, with 16 bases between. Germline-derived CDR1 and CDR2 are LNHDA and SQIVND (reference sequence). The CDR3 nucleotides are TGTGCCAGTGTCGCCCAGGGAAGGGATCAGCCCCAGCATTTT. Translation gives CASVAQGRDQPQHF.

The J gene is TRBJ2-7, the V gene TRBV2; a weak D match, TRBD2 (5 bases). Per the germline V gene, CDR1 is SNHLY and CDR2 is FYNNEI. V lost 6 bases to trimming and J lost 2 bases, with 17 bases between them. The CDR3 runs to 15 residues. Here the CDR3 reads CASSQAGGGTYEQYF. The CDR3 coding sequence is TGTGCCAGCAGCCAGGCGGGTGGCGGTACCTACGAGCAGTACTTC. The complete variable domain, with remaining parts taken from reference TRBV2 and TRBJ2-7, reads EPEVTQTPSHQVTQMGQEVILRCVPISNHLYFYWYRQILGQKVEFLVSFYNNEISEKSEIFDDQFSVERPDGSNFTLKIRSTKLEDSAMYFCASSQAGGGTYEQYFGPGTRLTVT.

V and J are TRBV7-3 and TRBJ1-1, with D possibly TRBD1 on 6 matching bases. Per the germline V gene, CDR1 is SGHTA and CDR2 is FQGTGA. The CDR3 spans 13 residues. Trimming removed 4 bases from V and 4 bases from J, with 10 bases in between. The CDR3 spells CASSSSTGTEAFF. CDR3 DNA: TGTGCCAGCAGCTCGTCGACAGGCACTGAAGCTTTCTTT.

J is TRBJ1-2 and V is TRBV9; 7 nucleotides match TRBD1. The germline CDR1 and CDR2 sequences are SGDLS and YYNGEE. The CDR3 is made up of 14 amino acids. With V trimmed by 3 bases and J by 5 bases, 7 bases remained unmatched. The CDR3 bases are TGTGCCAGCAGCGAATTCAACAGGGGTTATGGCTACACCTTC. Amino acid sequence: CASSEFNRGYGYTF.

This chain links TRBV5-8 with TRBJ1-4; 9 positions agree with TRBD1. The junction had 4 bases not matched to a gene; V was cut back by 3 bases and J by 7 bases. The CDR3 spans 14 residues. Germline V gene sequence: CDR1 SGHTS, CDR2 YDEGEE. CDR3 sequence (DNA): TGTGCCAGCAGCTGGGGACAGGGCGGTGAAAAACTGTTTTTT. Translating it yields CASSWGQGGEKLFF. The variable domain in full, completed from reference TRBV5-8 and TRBJ1-4, reads EAGVTQSPTHLIKTRGQQATLRCSPISGHTSVYWYQQALGLGLQFLLWYDEGEERNRGNFPPRFSGRQFPNYSSELNVNALELEDSALYLCASSWGQGGEKLFFGSGTQLSVL.

This clone was counted once. The V and J genes are TRBV7-9 and TRBJ1-1, with 10 bases lining up with TRBD1. Germline values: CDR1 SEHNR, CDR2 FQNEAQ (reference sequence). Trimming took 5 bases from V and 4 from J; bases not matched to a gene: 10. CDR3 length: 16 amino acids. CDR3 sequence reads: CASSLGTGAVSTEAFF. The CDR3 DNA reads TGTGCCAGCAGCCTCGGGACAGGGGCCGTTTCCACTGAAGCTTTCTTT.

This clone was found a few times. The DNA for the CDR3 is TGTGCCAGCAGCTTACTGAATTCACCCCTCCACTTT. It encodes CASSLLNSPLHF. The chain is built from TRBV5-6 and TRBJ1-6, with D hard to call. In germline, CDR1 is SGHDT, CDR2 YYEEEE. Trimming cost V 2 bases and J 7 bases, with 4 bases left between them. This CDR3 has 12 amino acids.

This clone was seen only a few times. The chain couples TRBV5-1 to TRBJ1-2; D may be TRBD1 (5 bases). Trimming took off 0 bases at V and 3 bases at J, with 15 bases between the two ends. Germline-derived CDR1 and CDR2 are SGHRS and YFSETQ. The CDR3 consists of 16 residues. CDR3 amino acids: CASSLASGFRYYGYTF. The CDR3, as DNA: TGCGCCAGCAGCTTGGCCTCAGGGTTTAGATACTATGGCTACACCTTC. Together with reference TRBV5-1 and TRBJ1-2, the CDR3 gives the full variable domain: KAGVTQTPRYLIKTRGQQVTLSCSPISGHRSVSWYQQTPGQGLQFLFEYFSETQRNKGNFPGRFSGRQFSNSRSEMNVSTLELGDSALYLCASSLASGFRYYGYTFGSGTRLTVV.

The chain combines TRBV19 with TRBJ1-2; D may be TRBD1 (5 bases). CDR3 length: 18 amino acids. CDR1 and CDR2 (germline): LNHDA, SQIVND (reference sequence). Deletions cut 1 base from V and 3 bases from J, with 21 bases between. Here the CDR3 reads CASSIVLGRQGNDYGYTF. CDR3 DNA: TGTGCCAGTAGTATAGTACTTGGCCGGCAGGGAAATGACTATGGCTACACCTTC.

The chain links TRBV6-5 to TRBJ1-1, with 8 bases aligning to TRBD1. Trimming took 6 bases from V and 1 from J; bases not matched to a gene: 1. The CDR3 contains 13 residues. Germline loops: CDR1 MNHEY, CDR2 SVGAGI. The CDR3, as DNA: TGTGCCAGCAGGGGACAGGAGAACACTGAAGCTTTCTTT. This sequence encodes CASRGQENTEAFF.

The chain's CDR3 is CAIEGQANTGELFF. The CDR3 nucleotides are TGTGCCATCGAGGGACAGGCGAACACCGGGGAGCTGTTTTTT. The gene calls are TRBV10-3 and TRBJ2-2; the match to TRBD1 covers 8 bases. The CDR3 is 14 amino acids. CDR1 is ENHRY and CDR2 is SYGVKD in the germline V gene. V lost 8 bases and J lost 0; bases outside the gene matches: 2.

The V and J genes are TRBV6-5 and TRBJ1-2; a weak D match, TRBD1 (5 bases). With 7 bases removed from V and 5 bases from J, the gap between germline ends came to 11 bases. CDR3 length equals 12 residues. Germline values: CDR1 MNHEY, CDR2 SVGAGI. In DNA form, the CDR3 reads TGTGCCAGCACCCAGGGCCGGTATGGCTACACCTTC. Amino acid sequence: CASTQGRYGYTF.

This clone came up once. The chain uses TRBV12-3 or TRBV12-4 and TRBJ1-2; the D is unclear. This CDR3 is 13 amino acids long. Trimming took off 7 bases at V and 10 bases at J, with 19 bases between the two ends. CDR3 sequence reads: CASNPSPTTTYTF. As DNA, the CDR3 is TGTGCCAGCAACCCTTCCCCGACAACAACCTACACCTTC.

The chain employs TRBV19 and TRBJ1-1; 10 nucleotides agree with TRBD1. CDR1 is LNHDA and CDR2 is SQIVND in the germline V gene (reference sequence). The CDR3 is made up of 15 amino acids. J was trimmed by 6 bases and V by 4 bases; bases with no gene match: 8. As DNA, the CDR3 is TGTGCCAGTAGTACCCGACAGGGGGCGCGAGCTGAAGCTTTCTTT. Amino acids: CASSTRQGARAEAFF.